The 11 T cell receptor beta chains presented below share a single source sample, sequenced in a study of immune evolution from preneoplasia to lung adenocarcinoma. TCRdb's copy holds only in-frame clones and misses some; the assay was immunoSEQ multiplex PCR. This sample carries some 6,900 clones, roughly four fifths of them seen once, and the ten largest clones take approximately 9.8%. The sequencing input was FFPE lung adenocarcinoma in situ tissue. The receptors were gathered from a donor older than 65 with lung adenocarcinoma.

The chain carries TRBV6-5 and TRBJ1-5; no reliable D call. V lost 2 bases and J 6 bases, leaving 5 bases between the germline ends. CDR1 and CDR2 from the germline V gene are MNHEY and SVGAGI. The CDR3 is made up of 12 amino acids. The CDR3 loop reads CASSYLGQPQHF. In nucleotides, the CDR3 is TGTGCCAGCAGTTACCTTGGTCAGCCCCAGCATTTT.

The rearrangement links TRBV10-3 to TRBJ2-1, with TRBD2 identical over 14 bases. CDR1 and CDR2 from the germline V gene are ENHRY and SYGVKD. CDR3 length: 14 amino acids. V shed 6 bases and J 6 bases; nucleotides not matched to a gene: 1. This chain's CDR3 is CAIRGLAGVNEQFF. CDR3 nucleotides: TGTGCCATCAGGGGACTAGCGGGAGTCAATGAGCAGTTCTTC.

The J gene is TRBJ1-1, the V gene TRBV29-1; D not certain. This CDR3 is 14 amino acids long. V was pared by 6 bases and J by 4 bases, with 18 bases between. Germline loops: CDR1 SQVTM, CDR2 ANQGSEA. The CDR3 here is CSVLPSEGGTEAFF. Written as DNA, the CDR3 is TGCAGCGTACTGCCGAGTGAGGGAGGCACTGAAGCTTTCTTT.

The CDR3 here is CASSDKTFLQETQYF. Written as DNA, the CDR3 is TGTGCCAGCAGCGATAAAACGTTCCTCCAAGAGACCCAGTACTTC. The chain has TRBV5-6 and TRBJ2-5; D not certain. The CDR3 consists of 15 residues. V lost 4 bases and J lost 1, with 14 bases in between. The germline V gene encodes CDR1 SGHDT and CDR2 YYEEEE.

Concerning this clone: A junction boundary mismatches the germline segment, possibly from a read error. CDR3 in amino acids: CASSLGGLSNQPQHF. CDR3 DNA: TGTGCCAGCAGTTTAGGGGGCCTTAGCAATCAGCCCCAGCATTTT. The chain uses TRBV11-2 and TRBJ1-5, with 7 nucleotides matching TRBD1. Germline CDR1 reads SGHAT; CDR2 reads FQNNGV. The CDR3 length is 15 residues.

The chain recombines TRBV30 with TRBJ2-1; tentative D call: TRBD1 (5 bases). Germline CDR1 GTSNPN, CDR2 SVGIG (reference sequence). Between the trimmed V and J ends, which lost 5 bases and 0 bases, there was a span of 14 bases. This CDR3 has 15 residues. The CDR3 is CAWESTDTSYNEQFF. In nucleotides, the CDR3 is TGTGCCTGGGAAAGTACGGACACCTCCTACAATGAGCAGTTCTTC.

Here the CDR3 reads CASSLRGGQLETQYF. CDR3 DNA: TGTGCCAGCAGCTTACGGGGGGGACAGTTAGAGACCCAGTACTTC. This sequence joins TRBV7-3 and TRBJ2-5; TRBD2 might be the D (8 bases). The CDR3 runs to 15 residues. Germline CDR1 is SGHTA and CDR2 is FQGTGA. Trimming cost V 2 bases and J 4 bases, with 14 bases left between them.

V and J are TRBV19 and TRBJ1-3; D perhaps matches TRBD2 (5 bases). The closer fit of TRBJ2-2 to the DNA end suggests the J call may be wrong. Germline V CDR1 and CDR2: LNHDA, SQIVND (reference sequence). This CDR3 contains 14 residues. The CDR3 sequence: CASSIAGTTGELFF. CDR3 sequence (DNA): TGTGCCAGTAGTATAGCGGGAACCACCGGGGAGCTGTTTTTT.

The rearrangement joins TRBV19 to TRBJ1-6; tentative D call: TRBD1 (5 bases). The CDR3 runs to 17 residues. Germline CDR1 and CDR2: LNHDA and SQIVND (reference sequence). Trimming shortened V by 2 bases and J by 8 bases, and 19 bases separated the two germline ends. In DNA form, the CDR3 reads TGTGCCAGTAGTATACCGGGACGGGGTCATGGGGATTCACCCCTCCACTTT. This sequence encodes CASSIPGRGHGDSPLHF.

This chain links TRBV7-9 with TRBJ1-6, with D possibly TRBD1 on 5 matching bases. Trimming stripped 5 bases from V and 5 bases from J, with 13 bases between. This CDR3 has 15 residues. Germline V gene lookup returns CDR1 SEHNR and CDR2 FQNEAQ (reference sequence). CDR3 amino acids: CASSPPGRDNSPLHF. CDR3 bases: TGTGCCAGCAGCCCTCCGGGACGGGATAATTCACCCCTCCACTTT.

The chain is built from TRBV30 and TRBJ1-2; no clear D. The CDR3 consists of 12 residues. Germline V lookup: CDR1 GTSNPN, CDR2 SVGIG (reference sequence). V lost 2 bases, J lost 5 bases, and 9 bases lay in between. The CDR3: CAWSRSGYGYTF. The CDR3, as DNA: TGTGCCTGGAGTCGCAGTGGGTATGGCTACACCTTC.